This T cell receptor beta chain came from a study of blood T cell repertoires in COVID-19. Study information: Acute-phase and convalescent COVID-19 samples originated in the United States, Italy and Spain. The analysed material was cDNA or gDNA that came from T cells, B-cell-depleted T cells, or PBMCs.

CDR1 and CDR2 (germline): SGHDT, YYEEEE. V was clipped by 2 bases and J by 6 bases, with 6 bases between them. This CDR3 has 13 residues. In the authors' workflow: From reference gene primer amplification, estimates of nucleated cell counts were derived. Assay used: immunoSEQ multiplex PCR; TCRdb lists only in-frame clones, some missing. V, J and clone size are taken as reported in that table, and D and trimming were inferred from the DNA itself. The table includes about 150,000 clones, roughly nine tenths detected once. The sample consisted of peripheral blood. This clonotype was obtained from a woman in her 70s with acute or convalescent COVID-19. The V and J genes are TRBV5-6 and TRBJ1-6; D gene unclear. The CDR3 DNA reads TGTGCCAGCAGCTTTATGTTTAATTCACCCCTCCACTTT. Translated: CASSFMFNSPLHF.